This TCR beta chain was sequenced during a study of cytomegalovirus exposure and HLA in healthy donors. With respect to this clone: Its antigen is not known.

The study, taken as a whole, reports: Accounts indicate the classifier identified cytomegalovirus status with strong specificity and sensitivity. The study listed roughly 160 cytomegalovirus-associated TCR beta chains.

The PCR employed 60 Vbeta primers together with 13 Jbeta primers. Sequencing was performed with immunoSEQ multiplex PCR; in TCRdb, only in-frame clones are kept and a portion is missing. The sample has approximately 150,000 clones, approximately 79% seen once; the top ten hold less than 2%. In germline, CDR1 is SNHLY, CDR2 FYNNEI. V trimming: 3 bases; J trimming: 1 base; junction bases outside the gene matches: 16. The CDR3 runs to 20 residues. The sequenced sample consisted of PBMCs. The gene calls are TRBV2 and TRBJ2-3, with 10 bases matching TRBD2. The sequence came from a woman aged 30 to 39 in good health and CMV-seronegative. As DNA, the CDR3 is TGTGCCAGCAGTGACCCTGGACTAGCGGCCCACACGCCACGCACAGATACGCAGTATTTT. Translation gives CASSDPGLAAHTPRTDTQYF.